Each of the 14 T cell receptor beta chains below was sequenced from the same sample in a study of identical twins (dated by TCRdb to about 2016). Library generation was performed with 5' RACE. TCRdb records Illumina HiSeq 2000 as the sequencer. Using fastp at Q25 and MiXCR, TCRdb reprocessed the public reads and kept productive beta chains. When rows share a CDR3 protein, they turn into one entry using the most common DNA and genes. The sample table records 300,000 to 350,000 distinct CDR3 sequences; approximately 13% of these occur just once. Around 6.9% of the sample comes from the top ten. This sample was also put to use in a study of yellow fever vaccine responses in identical twins.

Sequenced material: CD8+ T cells sorted from blood. The source of these receptors is a young woman in good health.

The chain links TRBV19 to TRBJ2-1; D uncertain. CDR3 length: 15 amino acids. Trimming shortened V by 1 base and J by 12 bases, and 19 bases separated the two germline ends. Germline CDR1 is LNHDA and CDR2 is SQIVND (reference sequence). DNA for the CDR3: TGTGCCAGTAGTATAGCAGGTCAGAAGGTCGATGTGCAGTTCTTC. Its protein is CASSIAGQKVDVQFF.

This sequence joins TRBV11-2 and TRBJ2-3, with D hard to call. Germline loops: CDR1 SGHAT, CDR2 FQNNGV. Trimming shortened V by 1 base and J by 8 bases, and 16 bases separated the two germline ends. This CDR3 comprises 15 residues. The CDR3 nucleotides read TGTGCCAGCAGCTTAGGCACACTCGACCTACGTACGCAGTATTTT. Its translation is CASSLGTLDLRTQYF.

The V call is TRBV24-1, the J call TRBJ2-3, with D unclear. V was clipped by 4 bases and J by 0 bases, with 13 bases between them. This CDR3 has 16 amino acids. From germline, CDR1 is KGHDR and CDR2 SFDVKD. CDR3 protein: CATSDPGVQSTDTQYF. In DNA, the CDR3 is TGTGCCACCAGTGACCCCGGCGTCCAAAGCACAGATACGCAGTATTTT.

This clonotype was observed a few times. The rearrangement links TRBV7-8 to TRBJ2-7; TRBD2 matches at 7 bases. Trimming at V came to 0 bases and at J to 4 bases, leaving 6 bases not matched to a gene. CDR1 SGHVS and CDR2 FQNEAQ come from the germline V gene. This CDR3 is 15 amino acids long. For the CDR3, the DNA is TGTGCCAGCAGCTTAGCGCTGGGGGAGGGGTACGAGCAGTACTTC. Translation gives CASSLALGEGYEQYF.

This chain uses TRBV12-3 or TRBV12-4 with TRBJ1-5; 9 bases are shared with TRBD1. Unmatched junction bases numbered 7, after V lost 2 bases and J lost 8 bases. The CDR3 spans 15 residues. The CDR3 sequence is CASSLLGQGLEPQHF. The CDR3 DNA reads as TGTGCCAGCAGTTTACTTGGACAGGGGTTGGAGCCCCAGCATTTT.

This clonotype has more than one count but fewer than ten. The genes are TRBV29-1 and TRBJ2-3; D possibly corresponds to TRBD2 (6 bases). Trimming removed 4 bases from V and 2 bases from J, with 13 bases in between. This CDR3 spans 14 amino acids. Germline CDR1 is SQVTM and CDR2 is ANQGSEA. The CDR3 sequence is CSVGDGGFTDTQYF. The CDR3 DNA sequence: TGCAGCGTTGGTGACGGGGGATTCACAGATACGCAGTATTTT.

The V call is TRBV3-1, the J call TRBJ1-2, with D maybe TRBD1 (5 bases). The V gene's germline CDR1 is LGHDT and CDR2 YNNKEL (reference sequence). V lost 5 bases, J lost 2 bases, and 21 bases lay in between. This CDR3 is built from 17 residues. As DNA, the CDR3 is TGTGCCAGCAGCTCGCGAGATGGGGGAAATGCAAACTATGGCTACACCTTC. Protein: CASSSRDGGNANYGYTF.

This clonotype was detected a few times. This chain uses TRBV24-1 with TRBJ2-6, with D possibly being TRBD1 (6 bases). The CDR3 is 16 residues long. CDR1 and CDR2 from the germline V gene are KGHDR and SFDVKD. V lost 4 bases, J lost 1 base, and 10 bases lay in between. The DNA of the CDR3 is TGTGCCACCAGTGACCAACAGGGTTCTGGGGCCAACGTCCTGACTTTC. Amino acids: CATSDQQGSGANVLTF.

This clonotype was counted many times. This chain joins TRBV5-1 and TRBJ2-5; 13 positions match TRBD2. The V gene's germline CDR1 is SGHRS and CDR2 YFSETQ. This CDR3 is 17 amino acids long. V was clipped by 4 bases and J by 1 base; unmatched bases: 7. The chain's CDR3 is CASSPRTSGRPQETQYF. In nucleotides, the CDR3 is TGCGCCAGCAGCCCGCGGACTAGCGGGAGACCCCAAGAGACCCAGTACTTC.

V usage is TRBV9 and J usage is TRBJ1-2; 9 bases align to TRBD1. The CDR3 extends over 15 amino acids. With V trimmed by 3 bases and J by 6 bases, 9 bases remained unmatched. Germline V gene lookup returns CDR1 SGDLS and CDR2 YYNGEE. The CDR3 nucleotides are TGTGCCAGCAGCGCAACCCACACAGGGGGCGATGGCTACACCTTC. Translating it yields CASSATHTGGDGYTF.

The chain combines TRBV6-5 with TRBJ2-7, with D perhaps TRBD1 (6 bases). Germline assignment: CDR1 MNHEY and CDR2 SVGAGI. V gave up 2 bases and J gave up 3 bases, with 14 bases separating them. This CDR3 region has 15 residues. The CDR3 here is CASSYTGTESYEQYF. In DNA, the CDR3 is TGTGCCAGCAGTTACACAGGGACGGAAAGCTACGAGCAGTACTTC.

This clonotype was seen only a few times. The chain joins TRBV4-2 to TRBJ2-7; TRBD2 agrees at 7 bases. CDR1 is LGHNA, CDR2 YNFKEQ, per germline. Germline trimming cut 1 base from V and 0 bases from J; bases unmatched to any gene: 9. The CDR3 consists of 17 residues. The CDR3 region has the DNA TGTGCCAGCAGCCAAGGGCCTAGCGGAGGGGCCTCCTACGAGCAGTACTTC. Protein product: CASSQGPSGGASYEQYF.

The chain is built from TRBV29-1 and TRBJ1-2; 7 bases align to TRBD1. V was clipped by 6 bases and J by 5 bases; unmatched bases: 15. Germline CDR1 reads SQVTM; CDR2 reads ANQGSEA. This CDR3 contains 15 residues. The CDR3: CSVATGTESYYGYTF. Written as DNA, the CDR3 is TGCAGCGTCGCGACTGGGACAGAATCATATTATGGCTACACCTTC.

This clonotype has only a few counts. The CDR3 DNA reads TGTGCCAGCAGTTACTCCGGGACTAGCGGGTACAATGAGCAGTTCTTC. It translates to CASSYSGTSGYNEQFF. V gene TRBV6-5 combines with J gene TRBJ2-1; 12 bases are shared with TRBD2. V was pared by 0 bases and J by 4 bases, with 1 base of the junction left unmatched. The CDR3 runs 16 residues. Germline assignment: CDR1 MNHEY and CDR2 SVGAGI.